The 27 T cell receptor beta chains below were found in one sample sequenced in a study of early stage breast cancer tumors. Some clones are missing from TCRdb's copy, which holds only in-frame ones; the method was immunoSEQ multiplex PCR. This sample has 15,000 or so clones, with around 85% found just once. Sequencing was performed on normal breast tissue next to the tumor. The receptors here all came from a young adult with breast cancer.

On this clone: The junction shows a germline mismatch at one end, possibly a read error. J is TRBJ2-7 and V is TRBV7-9; D call uncertain. This CDR3 is built from 13 residues. CDR1 is SEHNR, CDR2 FQNEAQ, per germline (reference sequence). The CDR3 sequence: CAGSSGGPYEQYF. CDR3 coding DNA: TGTGCCGGCAGCTCCGGTGGTCCTTACGAGCAGTACTTC. Full variable domain (rest looked up from reference TRBV7-9 and TRBJ2-7): DTGVSQNPRHKITKRGQNVTFRCDPISEHNRLYWYRQTLGQGPEFLTYFQNEAQLEKSRLLSDRFSAERPKGSFSTLEIQRTEQGDSAMYLCAGSSGGPYEQYFGPGTRLTVT.

This chain joins TRBV19 and TRBJ2-1, with 8 bases aligning to TRBD2. The CDR3 loop spans 15 amino acids. Per germline, CDR1 LNHDA and CDR2 SQIVND (reference sequence). J lost 2 bases, V lost 4 bases, and 4 bases had no gene match. In nucleotides, the CDR3 is TGTGCCAGTAGTAGGAGTAGCGGGACCTACAATGAGCAGTTCTTC. This translates into CASSRSSGTYNEQFF.

This clone has just one count. The V and J genes are TRBV30 and TRBJ2-7; D is uncertain. Germline V gene data show CDR1 as GTSNPN and CDR2 as SVGIG (reference sequence). The CDR3 spans 11 residues. Trimming pared 0 bases from V and 3 bases from J, leaving 3 bases between. CDR3 loop: CAWSVLYEQYF. Here the CDR3 DNA reads TGTGCCTGGAGTGTTCTCTACGAGCAGTACTTC.

The chain uses TRBV6-1 and TRBJ2-1; D remains unclear. Germline V gene data show CDR1 as MNHNS and CDR2 as SASEGT. Trimming shortened V by 2 bases and J by 13 bases, and 15 bases separated the two germline ends. This CDR3 contains 13 residues. The CDR3 region has the DNA TGTGCCAGCAGTGAATATCGTGGTAGCTCTCAGTTCTTC. This codes for CASSEYRGSSQFF.

The chain carries TRBV19 and TRBJ1-1; D remains unclear. CDR1 is LNHDA, CDR2 SQIVND, per germline (reference sequence). The CDR3 totals 13 residues. Trimming removed 6 bases at V and 2 bases at J, with 10 bases between. The CDR3 protein is CASSQAINTEAFF. CDR3 bases: TGTGCCAGTAGCCAGGCTATCAACACTGAAGCTTTCTTT.

This chain connects TRBV7-8 to TRBJ2-3; no clear D gene. The CDR3 runs 13 residues. Trimming left V 7 bases short and J 4 bases short, with 12 bases between. Looked up from germline, CDR1 is SGHVS and CDR2 is FQNEAQ. The CDR3 loop reads CASNHLSADTQYF. Here the CDR3 DNA reads TGTGCCAGCAACCACCTGAGTGCAGATACGCAGTATTTT.

This chain links TRBV18 with TRBJ2-4; the D gene is possibly TRBD2 (6 bases). The CDR3 has 14 residues. Looked up from germline, CDR1 is KGHSH and CDR2 is LQKENI. V lost 3 bases and J 6 bases, leaving 12 bases between the germline ends. As DNA, the CDR3 is TGTGCCAGCTCACCGGGGGGTGGTGGAAACATTCAGTACTTC. This sequence encodes CASSPGGGGNIQYF.

The chain links TRBV19 to TRBJ2-2; 9 nucleotides line up with TRBD1. With 3 bases clipped from V and 7 bases from J, the junction kept 9 bases outside the gene matches. CDR3 length: 16 amino acids. The germline V gene encodes CDR1 LNHDA and CDR2 SQIVND (reference sequence). In nucleotides, the CDR3 is TGTGCCAGTAGTATCCCGGGACAGGGCAGTAACGGGGAGCTGTTTTTT. It translates to CASSIPGQGSNGELFF.

The rearrangement uses TRBV5-1 and TRBJ2-1; TRBD1 is a possible D gene (5 bases). Germline lookup yields CDR1 SGHRS and CDR2 YFSETQ. Trimming removed 4 bases from V and 5 bases from J, with 10 bases in between. The CDR3 is 13 amino acids. DNA for the CDR3: TGCGCCAGCAGCCTACAGGAGAACAATGAGCAGTTCTTC. This gives the protein CASSLQENNEQFF. Full variable domain (remainder filled in from reference TRBV5-1 and TRBJ2-1): KAGVTQTPRYLIKTRGQQVTLSCSPISGHRSVSWYQQTPGQGLQFLFEYFSETQRNKGNFPGRFSGRQFSNSRSEMNVSTLELGDSALYLCASSLQENNEQFFGPGTRLTVL.

The V call is TRBV7-2, the J call TRBJ2-1; 9 bases align to TRBD2. Germline V gene sequence: CDR1 SGHTA, CDR2 FQGNSA. Trimming cost V 5 bases and J 5 bases; bases outside gene matches: 7. The CDR3 is 15 amino acids. The CDR3 here is CASSPTAGGNNEQFF. The CDR3, as DNA: TGTGCCAGCAGCCCCACAGCGGGGGGTAACAATGAGCAGTTCTTC.

The gene calls are TRBV5-6 and TRBJ2-1, with 9 bases matching TRBD1. The V segment lost 4 bases and the J segment 0 bases; nucleotides outside the gene matches: 5. Germline-derived CDR1 and CDR2 are SGHDT and YYEEEE. The CDR3 consists of 16 residues. The CDR3 DNA reads TGTGCCAGCAGCCCCGGGACAGGGAGCTCCTACAATGAGCAGTTCTTC. This sequence encodes CASSPGTGSSYNEQFF.

The rearrangement joins TRBV7-9 to TRBJ2-2; D possibly corresponds to TRBD1 (6 bases). V was trimmed by 3 bases and J by 6 bases, leaving 11 bases between them. CDR3 length: 14 residues. CDR1 SEHNR and CDR2 FQNEAQ come from the germline V gene (reference sequence). In DNA form, the CDR3 reads TGTGCCAGCAGCTTCCGCAGGGGAGCCGGGGAGCTGTTTTTT. It codes for CASSFRRGAGELFF. The full variable domain, in which reference TRBV7-9 and TRBJ2-2 provide the parts outside the CDR3, is DTGVSQNPRHKITKRGQNVTFRCDPISEHNRLYWYRQTLGQGPEFLTYFQNEAQLEKSRLLSDRFSAERPKGSFSTLEIQRTEQGDSAMYLCASSFRRGAGELFFGEGSRLTVL.

The rearrangement links TRBV19 to TRBJ2-7, with 7 bases identical to TRBD1. V gave up 3 bases and J gave up 4 bases; unmatched junction bases: 3. The CDR3 covers 13 residues. From germline, CDR1 is LNHDA and CDR2 SQIVND (reference sequence). CDR3 nucleotides: TGTGCCAGTAGTATCGGACAGGTTTACGAGCAGTACTTC. Its protein product is CASSIGQVYEQYF. The variable domain in full, completed from reference TRBV19 and TRBJ2-7, reads DGGITQSPKYLFRKEGQNVTLSCEQNLNHDAMYWYRQDPGQGLRLIYYSQIVNDFQKGDIAEGYSVSREKKESFPLTVTSAQKNPTAFYLCASSIGQVYEQYFGPGTRLTVT.

This clone appeared once. The chain uses TRBV27 and TRBJ2-7; D is possibly TRBD1 (5 bases). CDR3 length equals 12 residues. The V gene's germline CDR1 is MNHEY and CDR2 SMNVEV (reference sequence). The ends were cut back, 6 bases at V and 4 bases at J, with 10 bases in the middle. The CDR3 region is CASSKGQYEQYF. CDR3 coding DNA: TGTGCCAGCAGCAAAGGACAATACGAGCAGTACTTC.

V usage is TRBV7-9 and J usage is TRBJ2-7, with D perhaps matching TRBD1 or TRBD2 (5 bases each). The CDR3 consists of 16 residues. Germline V lookup: CDR1 SEHNR, CDR2 FQNEAQ (reference sequence). V lost 4 bases and J 2 bases, leaving 18 bases between the germline ends. For the CDR3, the DNA is TGTGCCAGCAGCTCAGAAGCCGGGGTGGGGCCCTACGAGCAGTACTTC. Its translation is CASSSEAGVGPYEQYF.

This chain links TRBV2 with TRBJ2-5, with TRBD2 matching 9 bases. Germline loops: CDR1 SNHLY, CDR2 FYNNEI. With V trimmed by 2 bases and J by 4 bases, 11 bases remained unmatched. The length of the CDR3 is 17 residues. CDR3 DNA sequence: TGTGCCAGCAGTGAAAGGAGGGCTAGCGGGACTCTAGAGACCCAGTACTTC. Its protein is CASSERRASGTLETQYF. Combining the CDR3 with reference TRBV2 and TRBJ2-5 gives the whole variable domain EPEVTQTPSHQVTQMGQEVILRCVPISNHLYFYWYRQILGQKVEFLVSFYNNEISEKSEIFDDQFSVERPDGSNFTLKIRSTKLEDSAMYFCASSERRASGTLETQYFGPGTRLLVL.

This chain joins TRBV25-1 and TRBJ2-2; tentatively, D is TRBD1 (6 bases). The CDR3 is 17 residues long. CDR1 and CDR2 from the germline V gene are MGHDK and SYGVNS. V lost 4 bases, J lost 7 bases, and 22 bases lay in between. As DNA, the CDR3 is TGTGCCAGCAGTGCCCCGGGACAAGGAACAAGGTTCGGGGAGCTGTTTTTT. Protein: CASSAPGQGTRFGELFF.

The V gene is TRBV18, the J gene TRBJ2-7; 10 nucleotides match TRBD1. Germline V CDR1 and CDR2: KGHSH, LQKENI. J was trimmed by 3 bases and V by 5 bases; bases with no gene match: 7. The CDR3 is 15 amino acids. CDR3 coding DNA: TGTGCCAGCTCAGACCGGGACAGGGGCTACTACGAGCAGTACTTC. Translation gives CASSDRDRGYYEQYF.

This CDR3 reads CASSPFNGSERQTTNEKLFF. The CDR3 DNA reads as TGTGCCAGCAGCCCATTCAATGGTTCGGAGCGGCAAACAACTAATGAAAAACTGTTTTTT. The rearrangement uses TRBV21-1 and TRBJ1-4. TRBV21-1 is classified as a pseudogene. The CDR3 is 20 amino acids.

The rearrangement links TRBV4-3 to TRBJ1-2; D not certain. Looked up from germline, CDR1 is LGHNA and CDR2 is YSLEER. Trimming shortened V by 1 base and J by 0 bases, and 12 bases separated the two germline ends. The CDR3 contains 16 residues. CDR3 nucleotides: TGCGCCAGCAGCCAAGGGTACAGAGACTCTAACTATGGCTACACCTTC. Translating it yields CASSQGYRDSNYGYTF.

The gene calls are TRBV7-9 and TRBJ1-1, with D uncertain. Trimming cost V 3 bases and J 4 bases, with 12 bases left between them. The CDR3 totals 14 residues. In germline, CDR1 is SEHNR, CDR2 FQNEAQ (reference sequence). The CDR3 reads CASSFIAGSTEAFF. CDR3 in DNA: TGTGCCAGCAGCTTCATAGCGGGATCCACTGAAGCTTTCTTT.

This clone has more than one count but fewer than ten. V is TRBV10-1 and J is TRBJ2-2; unclear D gene. Between the trimmed V and J ends, which lost 2 bases and 3 bases, there was a span of 10 bases. CDR3 length: 15 residues. Germline loops: CDR1 WNHNN, CDR2 SYGVQD (reference sequence). As DNA, the CDR3 is TGCGCCAGCAGTGAGCCCGGGCTGGACACCGGGGAGCTGTTTTTT. Its translation: CASSEPGLDTGELFF.

The CDR3 sequence is CASSPDSLFYGYTF. As DNA, the CDR3 is TGTGCCAGCTCACCGGACAGCCTCTTCTATGGCTACACCTTC. This chain uses TRBV18 with TRBJ1-2; D perhaps matches TRBD1 (6 bases). The CDR3 contains 14 residues. Germline V CDR1 and CDR2: KGHSH, LQKENI. Trimming removed 3 bases from V and 4 bases from J, with 12 bases in between.

The V gene is TRBV25-1, the J gene TRBJ1-1, with 7 nucleotides matching TRBD1. The germline V gene has CDR1 MGHDK and CDR2 SYGVNS. V dropped 4 bases and J dropped 0; count of bases not matched to a gene: 5. This CDR3 is built from 15 residues. The CDR3 reads CASSAAGTVNTEAFF. The CDR3 coding sequence is TGTGCCAGCAGTGCAGCCGGGACAGTGAACACTGAAGCTTTCTTT.

The chain links TRBV5-1 to TRBJ1-1; tentative D call: TRBD1 (5 bases). Per the germline V gene, CDR1 is SGHRS and CDR2 is YFSETQ. CDR3 length: 15 residues. V dropped 0 bases and J dropped 1 base, with 10 bases sitting between them. The CDR3 sequence is CASSLGRVGNTEAFF. The CDR3 coding sequence is TGCGCCAGCAGCTTGGGCAGGGTGGGGAACACTGAAGCTTTCTTT. Looking up the rest from reference TRBV5-1 and TRBJ1-1 gives the full variable domain: KAGVTQTPRYLIKTRGQQVTLSCSPISGHRSVSWYQQTPGQGLQFLFEYFSETQRNKGNFPGRFSGRQFSNSRSEMNVSTLELGDSALYLCASSLGRVGNTEAFFGQGTRLTVV.

V usage is TRBV19 and J usage is TRBJ1-1; D possibly corresponds to TRBD1 (5 bases). CDR1 and CDR2 (germline): LNHDA, SQIVND (reference sequence). The germline V and J ends were trimmed by 8 bases and 5 bases, with 12 bases remaining between them. The CDR3 sequence is 12 residues long. CDR3 DNA sequence: TGTGCCAGTCGCCCGGGGCTTACTGAAGCTTTCTTT. Translated, it gives CASRPGLTEAFF.

The rearrangement uses TRBV6-1 and TRBJ2-1; 11 bases match TRBD2. This CDR3 comprises 15 residues. V lost 9 bases to trimming and J lost 7 bases; unmatched junction nucleotides: 11. The V gene's germline CDR1 is MNHNS and CDR2 SASEGT. The DNA for the CDR3 is TGTGCCAGTTTCTTAGCGGGAGGGCCGGTAAATGAGCAGTTCTTC. This translates into CASFLAGGPVNEQFF.